The clone carrying this T cell receptor beta chain has a count of ten or more. No antigen is known for it. This sample is part of a study of T cell repertoires in cytomegalovirus infection. Study at large: Public signatures in TCR beta pointed to CMV infection and matching HLA type.

In TCRdb, the reads were re-called with MiXCR into one record per CDR3 protein. The sample holds some 390,000 distinct CDR3 sequences, 15% to 20% seen once. Study-wide findings and caveats: Public TCR beta family frequency separated CMV-and-HLA carriers, including in an independent cohort. What dominated the ex vivo response were HLA-C-restricted CMV-specific TCR beta clonotypes.

V lost 4 bases and J 5 bases, leaving 11 bases between the germline ends. The CDR3 is 13 amino acids. The germline V gene has CDR1 SGHTA and CDR2 FQGNSA. This clonotype originated in a human donor in good health (CMV status not recorded). Some clones in this sample may be carry-over from other donors' samples. Material: PBMCs. The chain recombines TRBV7-2 with TRBJ1-1; D gene uncertain. This chain's CDR3 is CASSSGGGTEAFF. CDR3 bases: TGTGCCAGCAGCTCAGGCGGAGGGACTGAAGCTTTCTTT.